One and the same sample provided the 32 T cell receptor beta chains below, sequenced in a study of blood T cell repertoires in COVID-19. Assay: immunoSEQ multiplex PCR; the TCRdb copy retains only in-frame clones and omits some. This sample has fewer than 200,000 clones; about 83% occur once, and the top ten carry approximately 12%. The sample taken for sequencing was peripheral blood. All receptors come from a woman in her seventies with COVID-19, enrolled during active disease.

V and J are TRBV4-1 and TRBJ1-2; D gene uncertain. CDR1 and CDR2 from the germline V gene are MGHRA and YSYEKL. This CDR3 comprises 15 residues. V was pared by 0 bases and J by 10 bases, with 18 bases between. CDR3 sequence reads: CASSQEAARPSDYTF. In DNA, the CDR3 is TGCGCCAGCAGCCAAGAAGCTGCCCGCCCTTCTGACTACACCTTC.

The chain employs TRBV5-4 and TRBJ2-7, with 11 bases lining up with TRBD2. In germline, CDR1 is SGHNT, CDR2 YYREEE (reference sequence). The junction had 8 bases not matched to a gene; V was cut back by 2 bases and J by 7 bases. This CDR3 has 15 amino acids. CDR3 protein: CASSLPLAGAGEQYF. For the CDR3, the DNA is TGTGCCAGCAGCTTACCACTAGCGGGAGCCGGGGAGCAGTACTTC.

The V call is TRBV30, the J call TRBJ1-2, with D possibly matching TRBD1 (5 bases). Germline V gives CDR1 GTSNPN, CDR2 SVGIG (reference sequence). CDR3 length: 14 residues. V dropped 0 bases and J dropped 4 bases, with 12 bases sitting between them. CDR3: CAWSVPERGYGYTF. The CDR3, as DNA: TGTGCCTGGAGTGTTCCGGAAAGGGGCTATGGCTACACCTTC.

The chain combines TRBV5-6 with TRBJ2-7; the D gene is possibly TRBD1 (6 bases). Germline-derived CDR1 and CDR2 are SGHDT and YYEEEE. V was clipped by 4 bases and J by 5 bases, with 19 bases between them. The CDR3 sequence is 15 residues long. The CDR3 bases are TGTGCCAGCAGCCCCGTTTCTGGACAGTCCGACGAGCAGTACTTC. As protein: CASSPVSGQSDEQYF.

The V and J genes are TRBV15 and TRBJ2-7; 12 bases are shared with TRBD2. CDR1 and CDR2 (germline): LNHNV, YYDKDF (reference sequence). Germline trimming cut 8 bases from V and 4 bases from J; bases unmatched to any gene: 6. The length of the CDR3 is 14 residues. CDR3 in amino acids: CATRTSGNGYEQYF. The CDR3 nucleotides read TGTGCCACCCGGACTAGCGGGAATGGGTACGAGCAGTACTTC.

This chain links TRBV10-3 with TRBJ2-7; D might be TRBD2 (5 bases). V gave up 0 bases and J gave up 1 base, with 7 bases separating them. This CDR3 has 14 amino acids. Germline-derived CDR1 and CDR2 are ENHRY and SYGVKD. The CDR3 sequence is CAISESSGSYEQYF. CDR3 nucleotides: TGTGCCATCAGTGAGTCTTCGGGATCCTACGAGCAGTACTTC.

The chain employs TRBV18 and TRBJ2-3; a possible D gene is TRBD1 (6 bases). There are 17 residues in the CDR3. Trimming took off 6 bases at V and 1 base at J, with 20 bases between the two ends. In germline, CDR1 is KGHSH, CDR2 LQKENI. The DNA for the CDR3 is TGTGCCAGCTCGCTGACAGGATCCGGACTCCGCACAGATACGCAGTATTTT. It translates to CASSLTGSGLRTDTQYF.

J is TRBJ2-3 and V is TRBV27, with D perhaps TRBD2 (7 bases). The CDR3 spans 15 residues. Germline lookup yields CDR1 MNHEY and CDR2 SMNVEV (reference sequence). Trimming took off 5 bases at V and 4 bases at J, with 16 bases between the two ends. The CDR3 spells CASSRGAIDSDTQYF. The CDR3 DNA sequence: TGTGCCAGCAGTCGGGGGGCCATTGACTCAGATACGCAGTATTTT.

The chain has TRBV3-1 (or the pseudogene TRBV3-2) and TRBJ2-7, with D perhaps TRBD2 (7 bases). Germline loops: CDR1 LGHDT, CDR2 YNNKEL (reference sequence). This CDR3 is built from 13 residues. V was cut by 6 bases and J by 7 bases, with 16 bases left in between. The CDR3 loop is CASRRGGAGEQYF. The DNA for the CDR3 is TGTGCCAGCAGACGAGGGGGGGCGGGAGAGCAGTACTTC.

This chain links TRBV20-1 with TRBJ2-5; 7 bases are shared with TRBD2. V dropped 3 bases and J dropped 5; count of bases not matched to a gene: 12. This CDR3 is 15 amino acids long. CDR1 and CDR2 from the germline V gene are DFQATT and SNEGSKA (reference sequence). The CDR3 region has the DNA TGCAGTGCTAGTCAAGTCGGGAGGTCTGATGAGACCCAGTACTTC. Amino acid sequence: CSASQVGRSDETQYF.

J is TRBJ2-7 and V is TRBV5-1; 8 nucleotides line up with TRBD2. The germline V gene has CDR1 SGHRS and CDR2 YFSETQ. With V trimmed by 0 bases and J by 8 bases, 7 bases remained unmatched. The CDR3 runs to 14 residues. CDR3 loop: CASSLAWREVQQYF. The DNA for the CDR3 is TGCGCCAGCAGCTTGGCCTGGCGGGAGGTCCAGCAGTACTTC.

This clone was seen just once. V is TRBV5-6 and J is TRBJ2-2; D remains ambiguous. The CDR3 sequence is 14 residues long. In germline, CDR1 is SGHDT, CDR2 YYEEEE. The V end was cut by 4 bases, the J end by 4 bases, with 11 bases between. The CDR3 region is CASSPLLVTGELFF. CDR3 sequence (DNA): TGTGCCAGCAGCCCCCTCCTAGTCACCGGGGAGCTGTTTTTT.

V is TRBV2 and J is TRBJ1-1; maybe TRBD1 (5 bases). Germline assignment: CDR1 SNHLY and CDR2 FYNNEI. The CDR3 has 15 residues. With 6 bases removed from V and 5 bases from J, the gap between germline ends came to 19 bases. CDR3 sequence: CASRPTGTGGTEAFF. For the CDR3, the DNA is TGTGCCAGCAGGCCAACCGGGACCGGGGGAACTGAAGCTTTCTTT.

The chain couples TRBV4-1 to TRBJ2-1; 13 nucleotides agree with TRBD2. Germline assignment: CDR1 MGHRA and CDR2 YSYEKL. The CDR3 is made up of 15 amino acids. Trimming cost V 5 bases and J 7 bases; bases outside gene matches: 5. In DNA, the CDR3 is TGCGCCAGCAGCACGAGACTAGCGGGAGGTAATGAGCAGTTCTTC. Residues: CASSTRLAGGNEQFF.

The chain has TRBV6-5 and TRBJ1-2; 12 bases fit TRBD1. V shed 2 bases, J shed 7 bases, and the junction held 5 bases outside the gene matches. Germline-derived CDR1 and CDR2 are MNHEY and SVGAGI. CDR3 length equals 15 residues. The DNA for the CDR3 is TGTGCCAGCAGTTACCAGGGACAGGGGGCAAGTGGCTACACCTTC. Protein product: CASSYQGQGASGYTF.

The chain combines TRBV5-1 with TRBJ2-2; the match to TRBD1 covers 9 bases. The V gene end was trimmed by 3 bases and the J gene end by 3 bases; junction bases not matched to a gene: 0. CDR1 SGHRS and CDR2 YFSETQ come from the germline V gene. This CDR3 has 14 residues. This CDR3 is CASSWTGDTGELFF. The CDR3 nucleotides read TGCGCCAGCAGCTGGACAGGGGACACCGGGGAGCTGTTTTTT.

J is TRBJ2-5 and V is TRBV14, with 7 bases lining up with TRBD2. The V gene end was trimmed by 4 bases and the J gene end by 2 bases; junction bases not matched to a gene: 7. The CDR3 sequence is 15 residues long. Germline V gene data show CDR1 as SGHDN and CDR2 as FVKESK. The CDR3 region is CASSRQRREQETQYF. For the CDR3, the DNA is TGTGCCAGCAGCCGGCAGCGGCGGGAGCAAGAGACCCAGTACTTC. Complete variable domain (other parts from reference TRBV14 and TRBJ2-5): EAGVTQFPSHSVIEKGQTVTLRCDPISGHDNLYWYRRVMGKEIKFLLHFVKESKQDESGMPNNRFLAERTGGTYSTLKVQPAELEDSGVYFCASSRQRREQETQYFGPGTRLLVL.

Details on this clone: This CDR3 is also generated by other DNA sequences in the sample. This chain links TRBV12-3 or TRBV12-4 with TRBJ2-5; 9 positions match TRBD2. Trimming cost V 5 bases and J 5 bases; bases outside gene matches: 3. The CDR3 is 13 amino acids. CDR3 nucleotides: TGTGCCAGCAGTGGGACTAGCCAGGAGACCCAGTACTTC. It specifies CASSGTSQETQYF.

V usage is TRBV20-1 and J usage is TRBJ2-1; 11 positions agree with TRBD2. V lost 3 bases to trimming and J lost 12 bases; unmatched junction nucleotides: 10. Germline V lookup: CDR1 DFQATT, CDR2 SNEGSKA (reference sequence). The CDR3 totals 14 residues. For the CDR3, the DNA is TGCAGTGCTAGTCCGGGACTAGCGGAGAGCGGGCAGTTCTTC. It yields the protein CSASPGLAESGQFF.

This clone appeared a single time. V and J are TRBV27 and TRBJ2-2, with 9 bases lining up with TRBD2. V shed 6 bases, J shed 6 bases, and the junction held 8 bases outside the gene matches. Per the germline V gene, CDR1 is MNHEY and CDR2 is SMNVEV (reference sequence). This CDR3 contains 15 residues. The CDR3, as DNA: TGTGCCAGCAGCCCACGCGGGAGGGCATCCGGGGAGCTGTTTTTT. This encodes CASSPRGRASGELFF.

The genes are TRBV7-3 and TRBJ2-1, with TRBD2 matching 14 bases. CDR1 SGHTA and CDR2 FQGTGA come from the germline V gene. This CDR3 is 14 amino acids long. V shed 4 bases and J 15 bases; nucleotides not matched to a gene: 8. The CDR3 sequence is CASSSGLAGVPPFF. For the CDR3, the DNA is TGTGCCAGCAGCTCGGGACTAGCGGGAGTCCCGCCGTTCTTC.

J is TRBJ2-4 and V is TRBV5-4, with D possibly being TRBD1 (6 bases). The germline CDR1 and CDR2 sequences are SGHNT and YYREEE (reference sequence). This CDR3 comprises 15 residues. V dropped 4 bases and J dropped 4 bases, with 15 bases sitting between them. CDR3 sequence reads: CASSPLTGAKNIQYF. CDR3 coding DNA: TGTGCCAGCAGCCCCTTGACAGGAGCTAAAAACATTCAGTACTTC.

As concerns this clone: The sample has other DNA sequences that encode this CDR3 too. This chain uses TRBV12-3 or TRBV12-4 with TRBJ1-1; D perhaps matches TRBD1 (6 bases). The V and J ends lost 6 bases and 1 base respectively, with 9 bases between them. The CDR3 has 13 residues. CDR3 nucleotides: TGTGCCAGCAGCCTGACAGGGAACACTGAAGCTTTCTTT. Translation gives CASSLTGNTEAFF.

V gene TRBV3-1 (or the pseudogene TRBV3-2) combines with J gene TRBJ2-1, with 12 nucleotides matching TRBD2. This CDR3 has 16 amino acids. With 0 bases clipped from V and 8 bases from J, the junction kept 5 bases outside the gene matches. The germline gives CDR1 LGHDT, CDR2 YNNKEL (reference sequence). CDR3 loop: CASSQERTSGIDEQFF. CDR3 DNA: TGTGCCAGCAGCCAAGAACGGACTAGCGGGATCGATGAGCAGTTCTTC.

This sequence joins TRBV11-2 and TRBJ1-5, with D tentatively TRBD1 (5 bases). The CDR3 is made up of 14 amino acids. CDR1 SGHAT and CDR2 FQNNGV come from the germline V gene. Between the trimmed V and J ends, which lost 5 bases and 0 bases, there was a span of 8 bases. The CDR3 nucleotides read TGTGCCAGCAGCCCAGGGAATAGCAATCAGCCCCAGCATTTT. The encoded protein is CASSPGNSNQPQHF.

J is TRBJ2-3 and V is TRBV7-2; 9 bases agree with TRBD1. The J segment lost 6 bases and the V segment lost 2 bases, leaving 15 bases of the junction unmatched. The CDR3 has 18 residues. Germline assignment: CDR1 SGHTA and CDR2 FQGNSA. The CDR3 nucleotides read TGTGCCAGCAGCTTAACAAGTGCCGGGACAGGGTGTGTTGATACGCAGTATTTT. Amino acid sequence: CASSLTSAGTGCVDTQYF.

The rearrangement joins TRBV12-3 or TRBV12-4 to TRBJ1-1, with D unclear. The V gene lost 1 base and the J gene lost 1 base, with 4 bases spanning the gap. The CDR3 runs to 13 residues. The DNA for the CDR3 is TGTGCCAGCAGTTTAGGCAGGAACACTGAAGCTTTCTTT. This codes for CASSLGRNTEAFF.

The CDR3 here is CASSQQGVQPQHF. The CDR3 bases are TGTGCCAGTAGCCAACAGGGTGTTCAGCCCCAGCATTTT. This rearrangement joins TRBV19 to TRBJ1-5, with D possibly being TRBD1 (6 bases). Trimming took 6 bases from V and 6 from J, leaving 12 bases between them. The CDR3 contains 13 residues. CDR1 and CDR2 from the germline V gene are LNHDA and SQIVND (reference sequence). The whole variable domain, filled in from reference TRBV19 and TRBJ1-5, reads DGGITQSPKYLFRKEGQNVTLSCEQNLNHDAMYWYRQDPGQGLRLIYYSQIVNDFQKGDIAEGYSVSREKKESFPLTVTSAQKNPTAFYLCASSQQGVQPQHFGDGTRLSIL.

The gene calls are TRBV24-1 and TRBJ1-2; 8 nucleotides agree with TRBD1. The CDR3 extends over 15 amino acids. J was trimmed by 4 bases and V by 4 bases; bases with no gene match: 7. Germline V gene data show CDR1 as KGHDR and CDR2 as SFDVKD. The DNA for the CDR3 is TGTGCCACCAGTGACAGACAGGGGTCGGCCTATGGCTACACCTTC. It codes for CATSDRQGSAYGYTF.

The rearrangement joins TRBV3-1 (or the pseudogene TRBV3-2) to TRBJ1-6; 9 nucleotides agree with TRBD1. Trimming at V came to 5 bases and at J to 0 bases, leaving 5 bases not matched to a gene. CDR3 length: 17 amino acids. Germline CDR1 is LGHDT and CDR2 is YNNKEL (reference sequence). The CDR3 protein is CASSLQGASSYNSPLHF. As DNA, the CDR3 is TGTGCCAGCAGCTTACAGGGGGCGAGCTCCTATAATTCACCCCTCCACTTT.

The chain links TRBV5-1 to TRBJ1-2; D may be TRBD1 (6 bases). Germline CDR1 reads SGHRS; CDR2 reads YFSETQ. This CDR3 comprises 13 residues. The V gene lost 0 bases and the J gene lost 6 bases, with 9 bases spanning the gap. CDR3 sequence (DNA): TGCGCCAGCAGCTTGGACAGGGTGGATGGCTACACCTTC. Residues: CASSLDRVDGYTF.

This clone was observed a handful of times. The CDR3 spells CASSRDNVLETQYF. CDR3 in DNA: TGTGCCAGCAGCCGGGACAATGTGCTGGAGACCCAGTACTTC. The genes are TRBV3-1 (or the pseudogene TRBV3-2) and TRBJ2-5, with D possibly TRBD1 on 6 matching bases. Germline V gene data show CDR1 as LGHDT and CDR2 as YNNKEL (reference sequence). The V and J ends lost 4 bases and 5 bases respectively, with 14 bases between them. The length of the CDR3 is 14 residues.